This paragraph covers one TCR beta chain sequence. Its antigen remains unidentified. Assay used: immunoSEQ multiplex PCR; TCRdb lists only in-frame clones, some missing. This sample has approximately 89,000 clones, with just over 85% found just once. This sample was taken from a study of OX40 agonist ivuxolimab in advanced cancers. Study at large: Patients undergoing dose escalation presented with hepatocellular carcinoma, melanoma, renal cell or head and neck cancer. Partial responses, seen in three patients, involved one hepatocellular carcinoma and two cutaneous melanomas. Whole-study findings and limits: Some of the nonresponding patients also showed low levels of normalized T-cell clonal expansion. The work left the antigen specificity of expanded peripheral T cells undetermined.

This clonotype was sampled from an adult with an advanced solid tumor such as melanoma, head and neck, liver or kidney cancer. The sequences come from CD4+ or CD8+ T cells sorted from blood, collected in a trial of the OX40 agonist ivuxolimab.

The CDR3 sequence: CSVGQGGGEQFF. The CDR3 region has the DNA TGCAGCGTCGGACAGGGTGGCGGTGAGCAGTTCTTC. V and J are TRBV29-1 and TRBJ2-1; 8 nucleotides align to TRBD1. Trimming at V came to 6 bases and at J to 9 bases, leaving 7 bases not matched to a gene. The CDR3 covers 12 residues. The germline gives CDR1 SQVTM, CDR2 ANQGSEA.